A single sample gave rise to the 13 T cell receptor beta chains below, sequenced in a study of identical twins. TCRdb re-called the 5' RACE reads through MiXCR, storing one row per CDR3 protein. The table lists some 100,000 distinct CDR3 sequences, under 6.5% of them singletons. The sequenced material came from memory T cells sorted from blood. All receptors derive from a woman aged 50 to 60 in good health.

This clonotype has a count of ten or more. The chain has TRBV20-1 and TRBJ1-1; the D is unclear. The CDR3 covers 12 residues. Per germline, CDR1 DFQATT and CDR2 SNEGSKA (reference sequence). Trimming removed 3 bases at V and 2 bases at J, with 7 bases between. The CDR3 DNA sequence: TGCAGTGCTAGTCCGGAAAACACTGAAGCTTTCTTT. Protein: CSASPENTEAFF.

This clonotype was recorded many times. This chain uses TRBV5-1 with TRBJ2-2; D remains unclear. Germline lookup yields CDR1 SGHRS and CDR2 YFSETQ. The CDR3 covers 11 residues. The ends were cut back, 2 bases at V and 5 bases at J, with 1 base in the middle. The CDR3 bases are TGCGCCAGCAGCTTTACCGGGGAGCTGTTTTTT. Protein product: CASSFTGELFF.

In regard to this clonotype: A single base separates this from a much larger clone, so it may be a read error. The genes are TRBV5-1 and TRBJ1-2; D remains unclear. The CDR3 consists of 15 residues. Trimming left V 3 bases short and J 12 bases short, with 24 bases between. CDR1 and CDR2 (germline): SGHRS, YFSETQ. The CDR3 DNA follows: TGCGCCAGCAGCTCCTCCGGGGTTAGAGCGGAAGGCCACACCTTC. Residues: CASSSSGVRAEGHTF.

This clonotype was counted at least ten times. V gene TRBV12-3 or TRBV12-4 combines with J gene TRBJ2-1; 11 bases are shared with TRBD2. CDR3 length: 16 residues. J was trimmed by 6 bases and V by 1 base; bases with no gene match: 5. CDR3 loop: CASSLGGLAARNEQFF. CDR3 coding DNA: TGTGCCAGCAGTTTAGGGGGACTAGCGGCTCGCAATGAGCAGTTCTTC.

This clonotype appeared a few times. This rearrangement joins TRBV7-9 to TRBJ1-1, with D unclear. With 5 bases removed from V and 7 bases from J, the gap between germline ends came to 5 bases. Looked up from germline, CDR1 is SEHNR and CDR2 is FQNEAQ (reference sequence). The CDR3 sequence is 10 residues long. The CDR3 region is CASSNGEAFF. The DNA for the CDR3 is TGTGCCAGCAGCAACGGTGAAGCTTTCTTT. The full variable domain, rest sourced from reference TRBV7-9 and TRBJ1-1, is DTGVSQNPRHKITKRGQNVTFRCDPISEHNRLYWYRQTLGQGPEFLTYFQNEAQLEKSRLLSDRFSAERPKGSFSTLEIQRTEQGDSAMYLCASSNGEAFFGQGTRLTVV.

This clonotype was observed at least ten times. CDR3 nucleotides: TGTGCCAGTAGTTCTCGGACGGCGAACACTGAAGCTTTCTTT. Protein product: CASSSRTANTEAFF. The chain links TRBV19 to TRBJ1-1; D unclear. V lost 5 bases and J 1 base, leaving 11 bases between the germline ends. This CDR3 is 14 amino acids long. Germline CDR1 reads LNHDA; CDR2 reads SQIVND (reference sequence).

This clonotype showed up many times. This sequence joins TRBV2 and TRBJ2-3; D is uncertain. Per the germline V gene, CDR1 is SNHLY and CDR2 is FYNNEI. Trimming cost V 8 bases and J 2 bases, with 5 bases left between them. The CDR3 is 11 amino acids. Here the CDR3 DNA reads TGTGCCAGCGACTCCACAGATACGCAGTATTTT. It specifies CASDSTDTQYF.

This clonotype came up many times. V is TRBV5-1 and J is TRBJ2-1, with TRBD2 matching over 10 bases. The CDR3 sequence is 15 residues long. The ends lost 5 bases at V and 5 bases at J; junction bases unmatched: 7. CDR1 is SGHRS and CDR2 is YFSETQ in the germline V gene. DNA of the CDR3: TGCGCCAGCAGGCGGACTAGCGGCGGCGACAATGAGCAGTTCTTC. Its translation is CASRRTSGGDNEQFF.

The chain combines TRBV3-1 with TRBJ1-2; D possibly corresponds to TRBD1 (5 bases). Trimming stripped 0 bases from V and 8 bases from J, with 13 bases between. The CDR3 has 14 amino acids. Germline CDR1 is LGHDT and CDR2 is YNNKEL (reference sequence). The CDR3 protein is CASSQDSRVEGYTF. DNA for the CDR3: TGTGCCAGCAGCCAAGATAGCAGGGTGGAAGGCTACACCTTC.

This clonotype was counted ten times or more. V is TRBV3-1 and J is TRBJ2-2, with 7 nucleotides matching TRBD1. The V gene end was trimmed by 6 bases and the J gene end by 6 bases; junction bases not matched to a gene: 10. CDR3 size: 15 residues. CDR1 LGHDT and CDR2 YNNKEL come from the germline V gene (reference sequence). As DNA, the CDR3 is TGTGCCAGCAGACAGACAGGGTTCAGCGCCGGGGAGCTGTTTTTT. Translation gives CASRQTGFSAGELFF. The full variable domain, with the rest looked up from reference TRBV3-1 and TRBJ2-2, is DTAVSQTPKYLVTQMGNDKSIKCEQNLGHDTMYWYKQDSKKFLKIMFSYNNKELIINETVPNRFSPKSPDKAHLNLHINSLELGDSAVYFCASRQTGFSAGELFFGEGSRLTVL.

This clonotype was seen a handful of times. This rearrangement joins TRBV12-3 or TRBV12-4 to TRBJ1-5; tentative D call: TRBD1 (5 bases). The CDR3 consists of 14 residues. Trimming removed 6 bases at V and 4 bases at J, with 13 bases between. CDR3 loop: CASRAGTGNQPQHF. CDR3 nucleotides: TGTGCCAGCAGGGCCGGGACTGGGAATCAGCCCCAGCATTTT.

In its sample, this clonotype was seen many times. The CDR3 bases are TGTGCCAGCAGCCAAGCTGGGGGGGCCGGCACAGATACGCAGTATTTT. As protein: CASSQAGGAGTDTQYF. The rearrangement uses TRBV4-2 and TRBJ2-3; the D gene is possibly TRBD2 (7 bases). CDR3 length: 16 amino acids. Germline CDR1 reads LGHNA; CDR2 reads YNFKEQ. Trimming pared 1 base from V and 1 base from J, leaving 12 bases between.

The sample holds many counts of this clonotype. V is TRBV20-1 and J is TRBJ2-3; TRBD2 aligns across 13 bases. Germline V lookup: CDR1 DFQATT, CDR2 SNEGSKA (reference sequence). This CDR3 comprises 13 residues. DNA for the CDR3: TGCGGGGGACTAGCGGGACTCACAGATACGCAGTATTTT. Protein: CGGLAGLTDTQYF.